In this sample, the clone carrying this T cell receptor (beta chain) turned up a few times. How the authors handled the data: Amplification from reference gene primers served as the basis for estimated nucleated cell counts. The assay was immunoSEQ multiplex PCR, and TCRdb's table has in-frame clones only and misses some. V and J calls and clone size come straight from that table; D and trimming were deduced from the DNA. The data contain 120,000 to 150,000 clones, roughly 76% of them singletons. This specimen comes from a study of blood T cell repertoires in COVID-19. Study information: T cells, B-cell-depleted T cells, or PBMCs supplied cDNA or gDNA.

The CDR3 contains 12 residues. V dropped 7 bases and J dropped 3 bases, with 7 bases sitting between them. Germline-derived CDR1 and CDR2 are LNHDA and SQIVND (reference sequence). Input material: peripheral blood. The V call is TRBV19, the J call TRBJ1-5; D call uncertain. The receptor's source is a human donor with acute or convalescent COVID-19. The donor label of this sample is uncertain. CDR3 DNA sequence: TGTGCCAGTACAGACTTCAATCAGCCCCAGCATTTT. Its translation is CASTDFNQPQHF.